The 28 T cell receptor beta chains given below trace back to one sample, sequenced in a study of shared clonotypes between healthy human individuals. Naive CD8 cells lacked CD45RO and underwent positive selection for CCR7, leaving out terminally differentiated effector memory CD45RA+ cells. This table comes from immunoSEQ multiplex PCR, and its TCRdb copy is limited to in-frame clones, with some not included. The sample shows about 750,000 clones, 92% of them seen only once. The sample taken for sequencing was naive CD8+ T cells sorted from blood. The receptor set was obtained from a young man in good health.

The V and J genes are TRBV18 and TRBJ2-2; the D gene could be TRBD1 or TRBD2 (5 bases each). Per the germline V gene, CDR1 is KGHSH and CDR2 is LQKENI. This CDR3 has 16 residues. The V end was cut by 2 bases, the J end by 0 bases, with 10 bases between. DNA for the CDR3: TGTGCCAGCTCACCAAGGGACCGTGCGAACACCGGGGAGCTGTTTTTT. It codes for CASSPRDRANTGELFF. The full variable domain, completed using reference TRBV18 and TRBJ2-2, is NAGVMQNPRHLVRRRGQEARLRCSPMKGHSHVYWYRQLPEEGLKFMVYLQKENIIDESGMPKERFSAEFPKEGPSILRIQQVVRGDSAAYFCASSPRDRANTGELFFGEGSRLTVL.

The gene calls are TRBV11-2 and TRBJ2-6, with TRBD1 as a possible D gene (6 bases). CDR1 and CDR2 (germline): SGHAT, FQNNGV. The CDR3 contains 17 residues. The V and J ends lost 4 bases and 0 bases respectively, with 13 bases between them. In DNA, the CDR3 is TGTGCCAGCAGCTCGGACAGCTTGGGCTCTGGGGCCAACGTCCTGACTTTC. Translated: CASSSDSLGSGANVLTF.

This chain connects TRBV9 to TRBJ2-3; D assignment may be TRBD1 or TRBD2 (6 bases each). Trimming cost V 5 bases and J 3 bases, with 7 bases left between them. Germline assignment: CDR1 SGDLS and CDR2 YYNGEE. The CDR3 length is 12 residues. CDR3 sequence: CASRGGTDTQYF. In nucleotides, the CDR3 is TGTGCCAGCAGAGGGGGGACAGATACGCAGTATTTT.

This clone was seen a single time. The chain employs TRBV4-3 and TRBJ1-1; D might be TRBD1 (5 bases). The germline gives CDR1 LGHNA, CDR2 YSLEER. The V end was cut by 0 bases, the J end by 6 bases, with 14 bases between. The CDR3 covers 15 residues. The CDR3 reads CASSQDAAGPPEAFF. DNA for the CDR3: TGCGCCAGCAGCCAAGACGCGGCAGGGCCCCCTGAAGCTTTCTTT.

The chain carries TRBV9 and TRBJ1-2; D may be TRBD1 (5 bases). The V end lost 0 bases, the J end lost 0 bases, and 15 bases lay between the germline ends. The CDR3 loop spans 17 amino acids. The germline V gene has CDR1 SGDLS and CDR2 YYNGEE. CDR3 in amino acids: CASSVGGAGRANYGYTF. CDR3 DNA sequence: TGTGCCAGCAGCGTAGGGGGAGCAGGGCGAGCTAACTATGGCTACACCTTC.

The chain combines TRBV7-2 with TRBJ2-7; D is perhaps TRBD1 (6 bases). In germline, CDR1 is SGHTA, CDR2 FQGNSA. V dropped 3 bases and J dropped 5 bases, with 11 bases sitting between them. The length of the CDR3 is 13 residues. DNA for the CDR3: TGTGCCAGCAGCTTTCTTGCAGGGGACGAGCAGTACTTC. It is translated as CASSFLAGDEQYF.

The chain couples TRBV19 to TRBJ1-4, with D perhaps matching TRBD1 (6 bases). From germline, CDR1 is LNHDA and CDR2 SQIVND (reference sequence). This CDR3 is 15 amino acids long. V was pared by 7 bases and J by 6 bases, with 18 bases between. Written as DNA, the CDR3 is TGTGCCAGTACCCGGACAGAACAGGGATATGAAAAACTGTTTTTT. Translation gives CASTRTEQGYEKLFF.

The chain is built from TRBV28 and TRBJ2-7; TRBD2 aligns across 10 bases. V lost 2 bases to trimming and J lost 0 bases; unmatched junction nucleotides: 16. Germline V lookup: CDR1 MDHEN, CDR2 SYDVKM. This CDR3 region has 20 residues. CDR3 sequence: CASSLRWRAGSSGSSYEQYF. As DNA, the CDR3 is TGTGCCAGCAGTTTAAGGTGGCGAGCTGGGTCTAGCGGGAGCTCCTACGAGCAGTACTTC.

This clone was recorded only once. The chain recombines TRBV7-3 with TRBJ2-6, with 8 bases that match TRBD1. The CDR3 length is 21 residues. V trimming: 4 bases; J trimming: 0 bases; junction bases outside the gene matches: 17. CDR1 is SGHTA, CDR2 FQGTGA, per germline. The CDR3 sequence: CASSCRWQGASPRSGANVLTF. The CDR3 coding sequence is TGTGCCAGCAGCTGCCGATGGCAGGGGGCGTCTCCTCGCTCTGGGGCCAACGTCCTGACTTTC.

The chain employs TRBV7-9 and TRBJ2-5; 9 bases are shared with TRBD1. Trimming cost V 4 bases and J 5 bases; bases outside gene matches: 8. The CDR3 contains 15 residues. In germline, CDR1 is SEHNR, CDR2 FQNEAQ (reference sequence). CDR3 amino acids: CASSSYTGGRETQYF. The DNA for the CDR3 is TGTGCCAGCAGCTCCTACACAGGGGGCAGGGAGACCCAGTACTTC.

This sequence joins TRBV27 and TRBJ2-7, with D uncertain. The CDR3 length is 13 residues. Germline CDR1 is MNHEY and CDR2 is SMNVEV (reference sequence). V gave up 5 bases and J gave up 2 bases, with 10 bases separating them. The CDR3 DNA sequence: TGTGCCAGCAGTAGCAATGGTGCCTACGAGCAGTACTTC. It yields the protein CASSSNGAYEQYF.

The rearrangement uses TRBV27 and TRBJ2-7; 7 positions match TRBD1. CDR3 length: 12 residues. The germline V gene has CDR1 MNHEY and CDR2 SMNVEV (reference sequence). V lost 6 bases, J lost 5 bases, and 4 bases stayed unmatched. CDR3 sequence: CASSRTGDEQYF. The CDR3 region has the DNA TGTGCCAGCAGCCGGACAGGAGACGAGCAGTACTTC.

The J gene is TRBJ2-7, the V gene TRBV2, with TRBD1 as a possible D gene (5 bases). Germline V gives CDR1 SNHLY, CDR2 FYNNEI. The CDR3 contains 16 residues. Trimming removed 1 base from V and 4 bases from J, with 17 bases in between. CDR3 residues: CASSEGTDRVLYEQYF. CDR3 sequence (DNA): TGTGCCAGCAGTGAAGGGACCGACAGAGTTCTTTACGAGCAGTACTTC. Full variable domain (remainder filled in from reference TRBV2 and TRBJ2-7): EPEVTQTPSHQVTQMGQEVILRCVPISNHLYFYWYRQILGQKVEFLVSFYNNEISEKSEIFDDQFSVERPDGSNFTLKIRSTKLEDSAMYFCASSEGTDRVLYEQYFGPGTRLTVT.

V and J are TRBV7-6 and TRBJ2-7, with TRBD2 matching 7 bases. Germline loops: CDR1 SGHVS, CDR2 FNYEAQ. This CDR3 is 14 amino acids long. V gave up 7 bases and J gave up 7 bases; unmatched junction bases: 13. CDR3 amino acids: CASKPWEGLGEQYF. The CDR3 DNA follows: TGTGCCAGCAAACCGTGGGAGGGCCTAGGGGAGCAGTACTTC.

The gene calls are TRBV11-2 and TRBJ2-3; perhaps TRBD2 as D (7 bases). V lost 2 bases, J lost 4 bases, and 19 bases lay in between. The germline gives CDR1 SGHAT, CDR2 FQNNGV. The CDR3 has 17 amino acids. The CDR3 sequence: CASSLFVGGRGADTQYF. CDR3 in DNA: TGTGCCAGCAGCTTATTTGTGGGGGGCCGGGGGGCAGATACGCAGTATTTT.

The chain combines TRBV29-1 with TRBJ2-1; the match to TRBD2 covers 9 bases. CDR1 SQVTM and CDR2 ANQGSEA come from the germline V gene. The CDR3 length is 14 residues. With 2 bases clipped from V and 7 bases from J, the junction kept 6 bases outside the gene matches. The CDR3 DNA reads TGCAGCGTTGAACTAGCGGGGAGGGGGAATGAGCAGTTCTTC. Protein product: CSVELAGRGNEQFF.

This chain connects TRBV10-3 to TRBJ1-1; D call uncertain. The CDR3 is 13 residues long. Germline V gene sequence: CDR1 ENHRY, CDR2 SYGVKD. V gave up 6 bases and J gave up 0 bases, with 8 bases separating them. In nucleotides, the CDR3 is TGTGCCATCAGACCTCAGGTGAACACTGAAGCTTTCTTT. Translated: CAIRPQVNTEAFF.

This chain connects TRBV7-9 to TRBJ2-3; D is unresolved. The germline V gene encodes CDR1 SEHNR and CDR2 FQNEAQ (reference sequence). The CDR3 covers 14 residues. V dropped 1 base and J dropped 6 bases, with 11 bases sitting between them. CDR3 bases: TGTGCCAGCAGCTTAGTAGTCGATCCGGATACGCAGTATTTT. Encoded protein: CASSLVVDPDTQYF. The full variable domain, its missing parts supplied by reference TRBV7-9 and TRBJ2-3, is DTGVSQNPRHKITKRGQNVTFRCDPISEHNRLYWYRQTLGQGPEFLTYFQNEAQLEKSRLLSDRFSAERPKGSFSTLEIQRTEQGDSAMYLCASSLVVDPDTQYFGPGTRLTVL.

In the case of this clone: Germline and junction disagree at one end, which may indicate a read error. The rearrangement joins TRBV5-6 to TRBJ2-3; tentative D call: TRBD2 (6 bases). CDR1 SGHDT and CDR2 YYEEEE come from the germline V gene. The CDR3 runs to 14 residues. Here the CDR3 reads CAGQIGGSTDTQYF. The CDR3 nucleotides read TGCGCGGGCCAGATCGGGGGTAGCACAGATACGCAGTATTTT.

The chain carries TRBV6-1 and TRBJ1-1; D uncertain. V was cut by 7 bases and J by 1 base, with 10 bases left in between. CDR1 is MNHNS, CDR2 SASEGT, per germline. The CDR3 loop spans 13 amino acids. DNA of the CDR3: TGTGCCAGCAAGTTTGTGCAGAACACTGAAGCTTTCTTT. Protein: CASKFVQNTEAFF.

This clone was counted once. The chain combines TRBV7-6 with TRBJ2-7, with D perhaps matching TRBD2 (5 bases). The germline gives CDR1 SGHVS, CDR2 FNYEAQ. The CDR3 spans 17 residues. Trimming shortened V by 5 bases and J by 2 bases, and 22 bases separated the two germline ends. The CDR3 coding sequence is TGTGCCAGCAGCCTAGACCCACTGGAGTTCGGGGCCTACGAGCAGTACTTC. This encodes CASSLDPLEFGAYEQYF.

Notes on this clone: The junction departs from germline at one end; a sequencing error may be responsible. The J gene is TRBJ1-1, the V gene TRBV29-1; no clear D. Per the germline V gene, CDR1 is SQVTM and CDR2 is ANQGSEA. The CDR3 length is 13 residues. CDR3 sequence (DNA): TGCAGCGTGGAAGGGAGGGTATACACTGAAGCTTTCTTT. It is translated as CSVEGRVYTEAFF.

The V gene is TRBV7-9, the J gene TRBJ2-5; no clear D gene. Germline V gene lookup returns CDR1 SEHNR and CDR2 FQNEAQ (reference sequence). CDR3 length equals 14 residues. V was pared by 4 bases and J by 6 bases, with 15 bases between. Written as DNA, the CDR3 is TGTGCCAGCAGCTCAGGACGTGGAATTCAGACCCAGTACTTC. Encoded protein: CASSSGRGIQTQYF.

The chain is built from TRBV30 and TRBJ1-1, with D maybe TRBD1 (5 bases). The CDR3 consists of 13 residues. The V gene lost 3 bases and the J gene lost 7 bases, with 15 bases spanning the gap. The germline V gene encodes CDR1 GTSNPN and CDR2 SVGIG (reference sequence). DNA for the CDR3: TGTGCCTGGAGGTGGGGCGGGGAAGGTGAAGCTTTCTTT. Its protein is CAWRWGGEGEAFF.

The rearrangement uses TRBV6-5 and TRBJ2-2, with TRBD2 identical over 8 bases. With 10 bases clipped from V and 3 bases from J, the junction kept 7 bases outside the gene matches. Germline assignment: CDR1 MNHEY and CDR2 SVGAGI. The CDR3 loop spans 14 amino acids. This CDR3 is CATRSGTHTGELFF. The CDR3 nucleotides read TGTGCCACCCGTAGCGGGACTCACACCGGGGAGCTGTTTTTT.

The chain is built from TRBV29-1 and TRBJ2-6; 8 nucleotides line up with TRBD1. The CDR3 has 19 amino acids. Trimming at V came to 1 base and at J to 0 bases, leaving 11 bases not matched to a gene. Germline V gives CDR1 SQVTM, CDR2 ANQGSEA. In DNA, the CDR3 is TGCAGCGTTGAAGTTGCCCCGGGACAGGCGCTCTCTGGGGCCAACGTCCTGACTTTC. Its protein is CSVEVAPGQALSGANVLTF.

This chain joins TRBV7-9 and TRBJ2-3; 7 bases fit TRBD2. CDR1 and CDR2 from the germline V gene are SEHNR and FQNEAQ (reference sequence). The CDR3 extends over 13 amino acids. The trim removed 11 bases at V and 3 bases at J, leaving 8 bases unmatched. CDR3 nucleotide sequence: TGTGCCGGACTAAGCGGGAATACAGATACGCAGTATTTT. Protein: CAGLSGNTDTQYF.

This chain joins TRBV5-6 and TRBJ1-1; D gene ambiguous. The V gene lost 0 bases and the J gene lost 0 bases, with 12 bases spanning the gap. Germline loops: CDR1 SGHDT, CDR2 YYEEEE. The CDR3 runs 16 residues. CDR3 bases: TGTGCCAGCAGCTTGGCCGCGAGGATCATGAACACTGAAGCTTTCTTT. This gives the protein CASSLAARIMNTEAFF.